This T cell receptor (beta chain) was captured by sequencing in a study of shared clonotypes between healthy human individuals. Regarding the study as a whole: Naive CD4 clonotypes overlapped across several donors at around 4.8%. Rarefaction showed sorted-subset sequencing was incomplete despite large depth.

Trimming cost V 7 bases and J 0 bases, with 6 bases left between them. The CDR3 is made up of 12 amino acids. Germline loops: CDR1 MDHEN, CDR2 SYDVKM. The assay was carried out at the deep level. DNA at around 210 ng, tens of thousands of T cell genomes, went into sorted-subset replicate PCRs. Assay used: immunoSEQ multiplex PCR; TCRdb lists only in-frame clones, some missing. The table records about 2.5 million clones, 80% to 95% of them present only once. Regarding this clone: Its antigen is not known.

The chain links TRBV28 to TRBJ1-1; D unresolved. The clonotype comes from a man younger than 35 in good health. Some clones in this sample may be carry-over from other donors' samples. Sequenced: naive CD4+ T cells from PBMCs. Subset specified: CD45RA+ positively selected. The CDR3 DNA reads as TGTGCCAGCAAGGGCATGAACACTGAAGCTTTCTTT. Amino acid sequence: CASKGMNTEAFF.